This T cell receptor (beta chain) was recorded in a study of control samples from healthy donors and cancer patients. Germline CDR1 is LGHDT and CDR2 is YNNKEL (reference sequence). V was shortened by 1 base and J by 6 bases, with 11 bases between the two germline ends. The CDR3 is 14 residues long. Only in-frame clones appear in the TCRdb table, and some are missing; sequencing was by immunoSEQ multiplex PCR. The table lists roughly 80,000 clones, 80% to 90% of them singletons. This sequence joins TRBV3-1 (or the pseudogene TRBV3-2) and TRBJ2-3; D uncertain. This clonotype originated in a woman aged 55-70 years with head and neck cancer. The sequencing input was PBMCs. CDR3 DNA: TGTGCCAGCAGCCAAGTTTCGAGATTGGATACGCAGTATTTT. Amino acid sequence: CASSQVSRLDTQYF.